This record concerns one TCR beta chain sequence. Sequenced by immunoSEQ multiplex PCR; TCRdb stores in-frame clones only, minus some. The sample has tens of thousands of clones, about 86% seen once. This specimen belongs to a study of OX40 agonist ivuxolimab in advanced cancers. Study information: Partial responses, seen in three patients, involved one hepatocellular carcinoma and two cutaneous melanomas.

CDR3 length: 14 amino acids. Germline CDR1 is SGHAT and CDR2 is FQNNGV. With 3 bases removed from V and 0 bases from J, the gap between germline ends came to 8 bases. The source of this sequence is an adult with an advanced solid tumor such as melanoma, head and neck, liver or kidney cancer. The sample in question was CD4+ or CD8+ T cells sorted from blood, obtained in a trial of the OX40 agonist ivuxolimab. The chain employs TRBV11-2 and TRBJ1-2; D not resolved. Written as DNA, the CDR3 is TGTGCCAGCAGCTTTGGCAGAGCTAACTATGGCTACACCTTC. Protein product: CASSFGRANYGYTF.